The TCR beta chain under discussion was sequenced for a study of blood T cell repertoires in COVID-19. In the source study's methods: Reference gene primer amplification gave estimated nucleated cell counts. Here immunoSEQ multiplex PCR was the method, and the copy in TCRdb shows in-frame clones only, minus some. V, J and clone size were drawn from that table, and D and trimming were deduced from the DNA. Of about 330,000 clones listed, around 89% are singletons. CDR1 MNHEY and CDR2 SVGEGT come from the germline V gene. After removal of 6 bases from V and 3 bases from J, the junction contained 10 bases not matched to a gene. The CDR3 has 15 residues.

This chain uses TRBV6-2 or TRBV6-3 with TRBJ2-7; 8 bases align to TRBD1. This TCR derives from a young man who had recovered from COVID-19. Sequencing was carried out using peripheral blood. Here the CDR3 reads CASSSVQGGIYEQYF. CDR3 DNA: TGTGCCAGCAGCTCGGTACAGGGGGGAATCTACGAGCAGTACTTC.